This passage covers 30 T cell receptor beta chains from one sample sequenced in a study of T cell changes during pregnancy in multiple sclerosis. This table comes from immunoSEQ multiplex PCR, and its TCRdb copy is limited to in-frame clones, with some not included. The sample lists tens of thousands of clones, about 91% occurring once. The specimen was CD4+ T cells from peripheral blood mononuclear cells, collected in the second trimester of pregnancy. These TCRs come from a female donor with multiple sclerosis, enrolled in a pregnancy study.

This clone was seen just once. The J gene is TRBJ2-3, the V gene TRBV15, with D possibly being TRBD2 (7 bases). Germline V lookup: CDR1 LNHNV, CDR2 YYDKDF (reference sequence). This CDR3 comprises 16 residues. The V end was cut by 0 bases, the J end by 8 bases, with 18 bases between. CDR3 loop: CATSRDPGGGGRTQYF. The CDR3 DNA follows: TGTGCCACCAGCAGAGATCCCGGGGGAGGGGGTCGTACGCAGTATTTT.

The rearrangement links TRBV7-2 to TRBJ2-5; unclear D gene. The germline V and J ends were trimmed by 1 base and 2 bases, with 14 bases remaining between them. The CDR3 length is 16 residues. The germline gives CDR1 SGHTA, CDR2 FQGNSA. The CDR3 region is CASSLVTSFSQETQYF. CDR3 coding DNA: TGTGCCAGCAGCTTAGTTACTTCGTTCTCTCAAGAGACCCAGTACTTC.

J is TRBJ2-7 and V is TRBV15, with 8 nucleotides matching TRBD2. The V segment lost 0 bases and the J segment 5 bases; nucleotides outside the gene matches: 9. The CDR3 consists of 16 residues. Germline CDR1 reads LNHNV; CDR2 reads YYDKDF (reference sequence). The CDR3 loop is CATSRDPQFSGNEQYF. In nucleotides, the CDR3 is TGTGCCACCAGCAGAGATCCCCAGTTTAGCGGGAACGAGCAGTACTTC.

V and J are TRBV28 and TRBJ1-5; D uncertain. V lost 3 bases and J lost 9, with 15 bases in between. Germline V gene lookup returns CDR1 MDHEN and CDR2 SYDVKM. The CDR3 runs 14 residues. The CDR3 DNA follows: TGTGCCAGCAGTTTGGGCAGTGCCCGACCGCCCCAGCATTTT. Residues: CASSLGSARPPQHF.

This chain connects TRBV5-1 to TRBJ2-1; 13 bases map to TRBD2. Germline V gene lookup returns CDR1 SGHRS and CDR2 YFSETQ. CDR3 length: 19 amino acids. J lost 6 bases, V lost 6 bases, and 18 bases had no gene match. CDR3 region: CASKGLAGVVVPTGNEQFF. DNA for the CDR3: TGCGCCAGCAAAGGACTAGCGGGAGTAGTCGTACCGACTGGCAATGAGCAGTTCTTC.

This clone has only one observation. This chain uses TRBV30 with TRBJ1-5, with D possibly being TRBD1 (6 bases). Trimming removed 4 bases at V and 6 bases at J, with 13 bases between. Per germline, CDR1 GTSNPN and CDR2 SVGIG (reference sequence). The CDR3 sequence is 13 residues long. CDR3: CAWTPGQGQPQHF. Here the CDR3 DNA reads TGTGCCTGGACTCCGGGACAAGGTCAGCCCCAGCATTTT.

CDR3 DNA sequence: TGTGCCAGCAGCCCGGGTTTGCGTTTAGATACGCAGTATTTT. This sequence encodes CASSPGLRLDTQYF. This chain connects TRBV11-2 to TRBJ2-3; D is ambiguous. Germline-derived CDR1 and CDR2 are SGHAT and FQNNGV. V lost 5 bases and J lost 5, with 14 bases in between. The CDR3 loop spans 14 amino acids.

V and J are TRBV7-6 and TRBJ2-5; possible D gene TRBD1, 6 bases. The CDR3 is 16 residues long. CDR1 and CDR2 (germline): SGHVS, FNYEAQ. Trimming stripped 0 bases from V and 4 bases from J, with 15 bases between. CDR3 coding DNA: TGTGCCAGCAGCTTAGCATCTGGGGGCTTTCGAGAGACCCAGTACTTC. It translates to CASSLASGGFRETQYF.

The CDR3 loop is CASSLVPPGATNEKLFF. In nucleotides, the CDR3 is TGCGCCAGCAGCTTGGTCCCACCGGGGGCAACTAATGAAAAACTGTTTTTT. This chain links TRBV5-1 with TRBJ1-4, with TRBD1 as a possible D gene (5 bases). The CDR3 is made up of 17 amino acids. CDR1 and CDR2 (germline): SGHRS, YFSETQ. With 0 bases removed from V and 0 bases from J, the gap between germline ends came to 12 bases.

The chain joins TRBV19 to TRBJ2-2, with D possibly TRBD2 on 5 matching bases. The CDR3 totals 15 residues. Germline CDR1 is LNHDA and CDR2 is SQIVND (reference sequence). Trimming cost V 3 bases and J 0 bases, with 8 bases left between them. This CDR3 is CASSIGLANTGELFF. Written as DNA, the CDR3 is TGTGCCAGTAGTATCGGACTGGCGAACACCGGGGAGCTGTTTTTT.

The chain employs TRBV2 and TRBJ2-3; 7 bases are a match to TRBD1. Germline trimming cut 11 bases from V and 2 bases from J; bases unmatched to any gene: 10. This CDR3 is 14 amino acids long. Germline V CDR1 and CDR2: SNHLY, FYNNEI. This CDR3 is CACKDRVSTDTQYF. The CDR3 nucleotides are TGTGCCTGCAAAGACAGGGTCTCCACAGATACGCAGTATTTT. Supplemented by reference TRBV2 and TRBJ2-3, the full variable domain reads EPEVTQTPSHQVTQMGQEVILRCVPISNHLYFYWYRQILGQKVEFLVSFYNNEISEKSEIFDDQFSVERPDGSNFTLKIRSTKLEDSAMYFCACKDRVSTDTQYFGPGTRLTVL.

The chain carries TRBV25-1 and TRBJ2-7, with TRBD1 matching over 9 bases. The CDR3 totals 15 residues. Trimming cost V 1 base and J 5 bases; bases outside gene matches: 6. Germline V lookup: CDR1 MGHDK, CDR2 SYGVNS. The CDR3 nucleotides read TGTGCCAGCAGTGAATTTGGGACAGGGCATCACGAGCAGTACTTC. Translated, it gives CASSEFGTGHHEQYF.

The chain links TRBV7-3 to TRBJ2-1; 11 nucleotides align to TRBD2. Trimming at V came to 5 bases and at J to 10 bases, leaving 13 bases not matched to a gene. This CDR3 is 16 amino acids long. Germline CDR1 SGHTA, CDR2 FQGTGA. CDR3 loop: CASSPLRASGRNEQFF. In DNA form, the CDR3 reads TGTGCCAGCAGCCCCCTCCGGGCTAGCGGGAGGAACGAGCAGTTCTTC.

The chain uses TRBV19 and TRBJ1-5, with 9 bases that match TRBD1. Germline loops: CDR1 LNHDA, CDR2 SQIVND (reference sequence). This CDR3 contains 17 residues. J gave up 0 bases and V 5 bases, and 8 bases lay outside the gene matches. Written as DNA, the CDR3 is TGTGCCAGTAGTCCTGGACAGGGGCGTTATAGCAATCAGCCCCAGCATTTT. Protein product: CASSPGQGRYSNQPQHF.

This sequence joins TRBV19 and TRBJ2-7, with D unresolved. CDR3 length equals 11 residues. The V gene's germline CDR1 is LNHDA and CDR2 SQIVND (reference sequence). V lost 4 bases, J lost 7 bases, and 8 bases lay in between. The chain's CDR3 is CASSNSVEQYF. CDR3 DNA: TGTGCCAGTAGTAATTCGGTTGAGCAGTACTTC.

The chain has TRBV28 and TRBJ2-1; D may be TRBD1 (6 bases). The germline V gene has CDR1 MDHEN and CDR2 SYDVKM. With 3 bases removed from V and 9 bases from J, the gap between germline ends came to 18 bases. The CDR3 is 15 residues long. The CDR3 protein is CASSFPRQVPIEQFF. The CDR3 DNA reads as TGTGCCAGCAGTTTCCCGAGACAGGTTCCCATTGAGCAGTTCTTC. Full variable domain (missing parts from reference TRBV28 and TRBJ2-1): DVKVTQSSRYLVKRTGEKVFLECVQDMDHENMFWYRQDPGLGLRLIYFSYDVKMKEKGDIPEGYSVSREKKERFSLILESASTNQTSMYLCASSFPRQVPIEQFFGPGTRLTVL.

This clone came up once. The chain combines TRBV11-2 with TRBJ1-2, with D perhaps matching TRBD1 (5 bases). Per germline, CDR1 SGHAT and CDR2 FQNNGV. Between the trimmed V and J ends, which lost 2 bases and 4 bases, there was a span of 8 bases. This CDR3 is 13 amino acids long. This CDR3 reads CASSLPGPYGYTF. The CDR3 coding sequence is TGTGCCAGCAGCTTACCAGGGCCCTATGGCTACACCTTC.

The rearrangement links TRBV5-6 to TRBJ1-1; possibly TRBD1 for D (5 bases). The V and J ends lost 0 bases and 4 bases respectively, with 7 bases between them. This CDR3 has 13 amino acids. The germline V gene has CDR1 SGHDT and CDR2 YYEEEE. The DNA of the CDR3 is TGTGCCAGCAGCTTGGTAAGGGGCACTGAAGCTTTCTTT. Translating gives CASSLVRGTEAFF.

This chain joins TRBV5-1 and TRBJ1-1; D gene unclear. Germline CDR1 is SGHRS and CDR2 is YFSETQ. The length of the CDR3 is 14 residues. Trimming took 7 bases from V and 2 from J, leaving 15 bases between them. The CDR3 region is CASRDQDFNTEAFF. The CDR3, as DNA: TGCGCCAGCCGCGATCAGGACTTCAACACTGAAGCTTTCTTT.

This sequence joins TRBV2 and TRBJ1-4; 7 bases are a match to TRBD1. CDR1 and CDR2 (germline): SNHLY, FYNNEI. V lost 3 bases, J lost 7 bases, and 8 bases stayed unmatched. The CDR3 covers 15 residues. CDR3 DNA: TGTGCCAGCAGTGAGAACAGGGGAGTGAGTGAAAAACTGTTTTTT. This codes for CASSENRGVSEKLFF.

This chain connects TRBV10-3 to TRBJ2-7; D is possibly TRBD2 (5 bases). The V gene lost 5 bases and the J gene lost 6 bases, with 14 bases spanning the gap. The germline V gene encodes CDR1 ENHRY and CDR2 SYGVKD. The CDR3 contains 13 residues. The DNA for the CDR3 is TGTGCCATCAGTCCGGGAAGAGAGGGCGAGCAGTACTTC. This codes for CAISPGREGEQYF.

V and J are TRBV5-4 and TRBJ2-5; no firm D call. The CDR3 contains 14 residues. Germline V gene sequence: CDR1 SGHNT, CDR2 YYREEE (reference sequence). The V end lost 0 bases, the J end lost 2 bases, and 8 bases lay between the germline ends. CDR3 amino acids: CASSLEPGQETQYF. The CDR3 bases are TGTGCCAGCAGCTTGGAGCCAGGACAAGAGACCCAGTACTTC.

The chain has TRBV7-6 and TRBJ2-5; D is ambiguous. CDR1 SGHVS and CDR2 FNYEAQ come from the germline V gene. V was clipped by 0 bases and J by 5 bases, with 13 bases between them. This CDR3 has 15 residues. CDR3 in amino acids: CASSLARLPWETQYF. CDR3 DNA: TGTGCCAGCAGCTTAGCGAGGCTCCCCTGGGAGACCCAGTACTTC.

This rearrangement joins TRBV19 to TRBJ2-5; 8 nucleotides align to TRBD2. The V segment lost 3 bases and the J segment 2 bases; nucleotides outside the gene matches: 2. The CDR3 consists of 14 residues. Per germline, CDR1 LNHDA and CDR2 SQIVND (reference sequence). CDR3: CASSISGGQETQYF. For the CDR3, the DNA is TGTGCCAGTAGTATCAGCGGGGGACAAGAGACCCAGTACTTC.

This sequence joins TRBV5-1 and TRBJ1-3, with no clear D. Germline V lookup: CDR1 SGHRS, CDR2 YFSETQ. V dropped 4 bases and J dropped 0 bases, with 8 bases sitting between them. The CDR3 loop spans 14 amino acids. CDR3 coding DNA: TGCGCCAGCAGCGATCAGAACTCTGGAAACACCATATATTTT. Protein sequence: CASSDQNSGNTIYF.

This chain's CDR3 is CASRTGSTDTQYF. As DNA, the CDR3 is TGTGCCAGTAGAACGGGAAGCACAGATACGCAGTATTTT. The rearrangement links TRBV19 to TRBJ2-3; the D gene is possibly TRBD2 (5 bases). In germline, CDR1 is LNHDA, CDR2 SQIVND (reference sequence). The CDR3 runs to 13 residues. V lost 6 bases and J lost 0, with 7 bases in between.

The V and J genes are TRBV5-4 and TRBJ2-2, with D maybe TRBD2 (5 bases). Germline V gene data show CDR1 as SGHNT and CDR2 as YYREEE (reference sequence). Trimming shortened V by 2 bases and J by 4 bases, and 12 bases separated the two germline ends. The CDR3 has 15 residues. CDR3 in amino acids: CASSFRSGSTGELFF. In DNA, the CDR3 is TGTGCCAGCAGCTTCCGGAGTGGGAGCACCGGGGAGCTGTTTTTT.

The chain couples TRBV5-6 to TRBJ1-5; no definite D call. Trimming took 0 bases from V and 0 from J, leaving 7 bases between them. The CDR3 length is 15 residues. Germline V gene data show CDR1 as SGHDT and CDR2 as YYEEEE. The CDR3 here is CASSLAGHSNQPQHF. The CDR3 coding sequence is TGTGCCAGCAGCTTGGCGGGTCATAGCAATCAGCCCCAGCATTTT.

The J gene is TRBJ2-7, the V gene TRBV6-1; 7 nucleotides align to TRBD1. The CDR3 length is 13 residues. Germline V gives CDR1 MNHNS, CDR2 SASEGT. V gave up 4 bases and J gave up 3 bases; unmatched junction bases: 3. The CDR3 is CASSANRGYEQYF. The CDR3 DNA follows: TGTGCCAGCAGTGCCAACAGGGGCTACGAGCAGTACTTC.

The rearrangement joins TRBV7-3 to TRBJ2-7; possible D gene TRBD2, 5 bases. From germline, CDR1 is SGHTA and CDR2 FQGTGA. This CDR3 region has 13 residues. Trimming stripped 5 bases from V and 5 bases from J, with 13 bases between. For the CDR3, the DNA is TGTGCCAGCAGCGCGACTACGATGCACGAGCAGTACTTC. Protein sequence: CASSATTMHEQYF.